The clone carrying this TCR beta chain has ten or more counts. This sample is drawn from a study of response to subunit inactivated influenza vaccine. The CDR3 is 18 amino acids. Germline V CDR1 and CDR2: SGHKS, YYEKEE (reference sequence). V shed 4 bases and J 4 bases; nucleotides not matched to a gene: 10. TCRdb independently ran MiXCR on the RT-PCR reads; one entry per CDR3 protein. The sample includes roughly 700,000 distinct CDR3 sequences, about 14% of them seen just once. The sequencing here drew on PBMCs from blood, taken roughly 15 days before vaccination. This receptor was taken from a man in his forties or fifties who received an inactivated influenza vaccine. This chain joins TRBV5-5 and TRBJ2-2; TRBD2 matches 13 bases. CDR3 DNA sequence: TGTGCCAGCAGCCGCCGACTAGCGGGGGGCGGGGGCACCGGGGAGCTGTTTTTT. This codes for CASSRRLAGGGGTGELFF.